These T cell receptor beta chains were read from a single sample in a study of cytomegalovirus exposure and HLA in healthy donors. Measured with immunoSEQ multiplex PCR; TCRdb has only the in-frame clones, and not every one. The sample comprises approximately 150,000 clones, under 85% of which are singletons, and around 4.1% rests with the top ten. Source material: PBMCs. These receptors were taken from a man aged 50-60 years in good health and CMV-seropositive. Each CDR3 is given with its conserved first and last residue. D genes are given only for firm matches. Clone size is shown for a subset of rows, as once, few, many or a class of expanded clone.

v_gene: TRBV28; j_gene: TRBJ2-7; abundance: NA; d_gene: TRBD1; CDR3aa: CASIAGTGPYEQYF; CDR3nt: TGTGCCAGCATCGCCGGGACAGGGCCCTACGAGCAGTACTTC
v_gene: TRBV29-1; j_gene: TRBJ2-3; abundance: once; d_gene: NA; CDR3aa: CSVLTGRVQDTQYF; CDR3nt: TGCAGCGTCTTGACGGGAAGGGTACAAGATACGCAGTATTTT
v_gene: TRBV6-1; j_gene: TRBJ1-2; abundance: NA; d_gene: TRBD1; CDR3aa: CASRGTGGDGYTF; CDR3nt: TGTGCCAGCAGGGGGACAGGGGGCGATGGCTACACCTTC
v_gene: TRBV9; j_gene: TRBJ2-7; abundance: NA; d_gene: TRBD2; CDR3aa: CASSAAGVSEQYF; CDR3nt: TGTGCCAGCAGCGCAGCGGGGGTGAGTGAGCAGTACTTC
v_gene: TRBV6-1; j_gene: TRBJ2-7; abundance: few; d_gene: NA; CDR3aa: CASSPSGPYEQYF; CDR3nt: TGTGCCAGCAGTCCGAGCGGGCCCTACGAGCAGTACTTC
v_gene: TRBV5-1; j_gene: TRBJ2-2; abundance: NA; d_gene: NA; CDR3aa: CASSSSSTGTDTGELFF; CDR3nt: TGCGCCAGCAGCTCCTCCTCAACAGGGACCGACACCGGGGAGCTGTTTTTT
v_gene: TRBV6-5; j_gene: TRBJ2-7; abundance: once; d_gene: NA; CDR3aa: CASSPGFSYEQYF; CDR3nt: TGTGCCAGCAGCCCAGGGTTCTCCTACGAGCAGTACTTC
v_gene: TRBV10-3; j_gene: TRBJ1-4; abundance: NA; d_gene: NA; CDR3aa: CAISEIGGEKLFF; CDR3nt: TGTGCCATCAGTGAGATAGGCGGTGAAAAACTGTTTTTT
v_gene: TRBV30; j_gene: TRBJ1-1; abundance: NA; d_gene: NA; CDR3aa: CAWSGQMNTEAFF; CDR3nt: TGTGCCTGGAGTGGACAGATGAACACTGAAGCTTTCTTT
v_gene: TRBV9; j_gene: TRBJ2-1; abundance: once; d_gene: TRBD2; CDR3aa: CASSTTLAGSGEQFF; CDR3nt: TGTGCCAGCAGCACAACTCTAGCGGGCTCAGGTGAGCAGTTCTTC
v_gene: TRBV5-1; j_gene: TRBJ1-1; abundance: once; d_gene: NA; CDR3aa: CASSSKFGDTEAFF; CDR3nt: TGCGCCAGCAGCTCAAAATTCGGAGACACTGAAGCTTTCTTT
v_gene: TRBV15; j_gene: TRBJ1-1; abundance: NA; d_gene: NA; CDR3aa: CATSRGGGGGLMNTEAFF; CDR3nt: TGTGCCACCAGCAGAGGGGGTGGTGGGGGACTCATGAACACTGAAGCTTTCTTT
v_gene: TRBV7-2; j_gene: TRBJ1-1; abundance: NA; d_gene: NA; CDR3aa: CASSLGQTNTEAFF; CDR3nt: TGTGCCAGCAGTCTAGGACAGACGAACACTGAAGCTTTCTTT
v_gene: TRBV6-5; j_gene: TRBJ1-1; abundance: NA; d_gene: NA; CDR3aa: CASSYSEGGTEAFF; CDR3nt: TGTGCCAGCAGTTATTCTGAGGGCGGCACTGAAGCTTTCTTT
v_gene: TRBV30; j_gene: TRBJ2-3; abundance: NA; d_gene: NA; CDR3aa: CAWNGGMGDTQYF; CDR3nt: TGTGCCTGGAATGGAGGCATGGGCGATACGCAGTATTTT
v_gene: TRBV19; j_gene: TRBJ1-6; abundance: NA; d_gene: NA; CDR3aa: CASSTGFGSPLHF; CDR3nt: TGTGCCAGTAGTACAGGGTTCGGTTCACCCCTCCACTTT
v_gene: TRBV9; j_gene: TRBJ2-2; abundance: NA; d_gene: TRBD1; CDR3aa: CASSARTGLDGELFF; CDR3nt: TGTGCCAGCAGCGCCCGGACAGGGTTGGACGGGGAGCTGTTTTTT
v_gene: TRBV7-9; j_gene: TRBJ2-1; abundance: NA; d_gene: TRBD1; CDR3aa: CSSRAKQGSSYNEQFF; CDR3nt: TGTTCCAGCAGGGCAAAACAGGGGAGCTCCTACAATGAGCAGTTCTTC
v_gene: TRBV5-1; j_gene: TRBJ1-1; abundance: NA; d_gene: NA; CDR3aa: CASSLVQGATEAFF; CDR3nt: TGCGCCAGCAGCTTGGTACAGGGTGCCACTGAAGCTTTCTTT
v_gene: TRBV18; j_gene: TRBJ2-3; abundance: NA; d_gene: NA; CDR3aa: CASSPVTGRTDTQYF; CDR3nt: TGTGCCAGCTCACCAGTTACGGGAAGAACAGATACGCAGTATTTT
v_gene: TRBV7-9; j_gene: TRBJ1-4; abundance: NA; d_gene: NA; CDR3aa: CASSWERAEKLFF; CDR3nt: TGTGCCAGCAGCTGGGAGAGGGCGGAAAAACTGTTTTTT
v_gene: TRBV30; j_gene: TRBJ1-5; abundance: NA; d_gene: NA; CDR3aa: CAWSGKGGQPQHF; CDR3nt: TGTGCCTGGAGTGGGAAGGGAGGTCAGCCCCAGCATTTT